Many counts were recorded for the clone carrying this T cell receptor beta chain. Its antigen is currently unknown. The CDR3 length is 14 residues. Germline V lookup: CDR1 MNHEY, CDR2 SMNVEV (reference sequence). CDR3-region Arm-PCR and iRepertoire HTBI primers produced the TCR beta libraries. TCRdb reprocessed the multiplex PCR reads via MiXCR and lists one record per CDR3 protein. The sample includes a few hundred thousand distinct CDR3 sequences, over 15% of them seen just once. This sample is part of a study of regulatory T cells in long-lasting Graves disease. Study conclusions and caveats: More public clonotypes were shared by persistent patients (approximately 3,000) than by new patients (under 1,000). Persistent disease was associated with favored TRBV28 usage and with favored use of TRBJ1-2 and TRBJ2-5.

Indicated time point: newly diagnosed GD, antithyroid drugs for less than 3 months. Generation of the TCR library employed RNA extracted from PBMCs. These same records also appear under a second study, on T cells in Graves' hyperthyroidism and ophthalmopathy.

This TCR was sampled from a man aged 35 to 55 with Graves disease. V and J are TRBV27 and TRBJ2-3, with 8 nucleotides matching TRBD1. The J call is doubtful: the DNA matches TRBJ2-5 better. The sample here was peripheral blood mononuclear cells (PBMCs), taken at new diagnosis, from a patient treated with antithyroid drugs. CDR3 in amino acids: CASSLWQGAETQYF. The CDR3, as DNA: TGTGCCAGCAGTTTATGGCAGGGGGCAGAGACCCAGTACTTC.